This T cell receptor (beta chain) was sequenced for a study of T cell repertoires in cytomegalovirus infection. TCRdb processed the reads anew with MiXCR; each CDR3 protein has one entry. Found here are fewer than 200,000 distinct CDR3 sequences, under 15% of them singletons; the top ten hold 27%. This clonotype was seen ten or more times. Material for sequencing was PBMCs. The clonotype originates from a human donor in good health (CMV status not recorded). Some clones in this sample may be carry-over from other donors' samples.

This CDR3 reads CASSLLLGVYEQYF. In nucleotides, the CDR3 is TGTGCCAGCAGCTTACTATTGGGTGTCTACGAGCAGTACTTC. The chain is built from TRBV7-2 and TRBJ2-7; D uncertain. This CDR3 is built from 14 residues. Germline-derived CDR1 and CDR2 are SGHTA and FQGNSA. Trimming shortened V by 2 bases and J by 3 bases, and 11 bases separated the two germline ends.